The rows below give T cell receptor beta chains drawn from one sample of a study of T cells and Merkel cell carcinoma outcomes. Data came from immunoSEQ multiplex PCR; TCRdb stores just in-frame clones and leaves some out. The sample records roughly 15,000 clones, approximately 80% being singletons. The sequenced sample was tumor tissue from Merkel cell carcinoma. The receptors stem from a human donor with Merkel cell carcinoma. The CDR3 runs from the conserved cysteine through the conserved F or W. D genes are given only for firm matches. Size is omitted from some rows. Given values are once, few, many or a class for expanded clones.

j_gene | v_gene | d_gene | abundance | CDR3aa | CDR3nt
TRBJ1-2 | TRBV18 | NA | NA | CASSNEGGGYTF | TGTGCCAGCTCGAACGAGGGAGGTGGCTACACCTTC
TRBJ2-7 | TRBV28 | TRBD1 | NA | CATTGTGGTGEQYF | TGTGCCACTACAGGGACAGGGGGAACGGGCGAGCAGTACTTC
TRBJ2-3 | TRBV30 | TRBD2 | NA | CAWSLAGGLADTQYF | TGTGCCTGGAGCCTGGCGGGGGGGTTGGCAGATACGCAGTATTTT
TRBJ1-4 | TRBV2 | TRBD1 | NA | CASSDPGGFEKLFF | TGTGCCAGCAGTGATCCAGGGGGCTTTGAAAAACTGTTTTTT
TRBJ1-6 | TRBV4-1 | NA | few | CASSQDPGGSYNSPLHF | TGCGCCAGCAGCCAAGATCCGGGAGGGAGTTATAATTCACCCCTCCACTTT
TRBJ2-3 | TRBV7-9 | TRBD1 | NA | CASSWGAGQGADTQYF | TGTGCCAGCAGCTGGGGGGCGGGACAGGGGGCAGATACGCAGTATTTT
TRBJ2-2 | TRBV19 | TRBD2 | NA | CASTRLALHSTGELFF | TGTGCCAGTACTCGACTAGCCCTCCACAGCACCGGGGAGCTGTTTTTT
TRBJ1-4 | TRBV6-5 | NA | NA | CASSTYGGEEKLFF | TGTGCCAGCAGCACCTACGGGGGAGAGGAAAAACTGTTTTTT
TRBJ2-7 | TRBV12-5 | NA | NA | CASQSSGSYEQYF | TGTGCTAGTCAGTCGTCTGGTTCCTACGAGCAGTACTTC
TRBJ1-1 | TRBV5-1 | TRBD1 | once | CASSAMVTGAGNTEAFF | TGCGCCAGCAGCGCTATGGTAACAGGGGCCGGGAACACTGAAGCTTTCTTT
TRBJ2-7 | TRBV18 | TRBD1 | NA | CASSPPGTGGQYEQYF | TGTGCCAGCTCACCACCGGGGACAGGGGGCCAGTACGAGCAGTACTTC
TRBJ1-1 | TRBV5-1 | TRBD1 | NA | CASRRTGNTEAFF | TGCGCCAGCAGACGGACAGGGAACACTGAAGCTTTCTTT
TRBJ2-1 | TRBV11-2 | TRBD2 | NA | CASSSIMGGGKSYNEQFF | TGTGCCAGCAGCTCCATAATGGGCGGGGGGAAGTCCTACAATGAGCAGTTCTTC